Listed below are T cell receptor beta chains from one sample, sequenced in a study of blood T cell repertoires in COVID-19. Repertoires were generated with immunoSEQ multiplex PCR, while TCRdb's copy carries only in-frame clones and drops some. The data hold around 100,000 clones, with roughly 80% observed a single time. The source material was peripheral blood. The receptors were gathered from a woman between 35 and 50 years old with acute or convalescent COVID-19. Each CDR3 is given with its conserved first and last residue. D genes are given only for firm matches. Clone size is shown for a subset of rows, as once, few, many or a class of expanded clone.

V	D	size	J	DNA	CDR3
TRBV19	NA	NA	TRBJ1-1	TGTGCCAGTAGTATAGTAACAGGTATGAACACTGAAGCTTTCTTT	CASSIVTGMNTEAFF
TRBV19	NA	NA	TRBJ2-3	TGTGCCAGTAGTGCCTACAGGGCCCGGGGCACAGATACGCAGTATTTT	CASSAYRARGTDTQYF
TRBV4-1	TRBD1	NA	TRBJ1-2	TGCGCCAGCAGCCTAACCCCGGACAGGGGGAACTATGGCTACACCTTC	CASSLTPDRGNYGYTF
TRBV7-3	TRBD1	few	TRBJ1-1	TGTGCCAGCAGCCCCACAGGGGACACTGAAGCTTTCTTT	CASSPTGDTEAFF
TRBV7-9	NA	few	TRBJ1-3	TGTGCCAGCAGTTGCCCGGGATACCTTTGTGATTACTGGGAGTTT	CASSCPGYLCDYWEF
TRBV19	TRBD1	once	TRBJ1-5	TGTGCCAGTAGTCGGGACAGGTCGAGCAATCAGCCCCAGCATTTT	CASSRDRSSNQPQHF
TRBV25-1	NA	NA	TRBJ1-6	TGTGCCAGCAGTGAAAATGGCAATTCACCCCTCCACTTT	CASSENGNSPLHF
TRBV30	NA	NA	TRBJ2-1	TGTGCCTGGAGTTTAGGGGTCCCCTACAATGAGCAGTTCTTC	CAWSLGVPYNEQFF
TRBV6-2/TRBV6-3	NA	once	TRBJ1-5	TGTGCCAGCAGTTACTCATGGCCTCAGCCCCAGCATTTT	CASSYSWPQPQHF
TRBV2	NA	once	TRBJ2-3	TGTGCCAGCAGTGCCACTATCAAACCGGGGACAGATACGCAGTATTTT	CASSATIKPGTDTQYF
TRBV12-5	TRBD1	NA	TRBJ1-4	TGTGCTAGTGGGGGGGACAGGGGTAGTGAAAAACTGTTTTTT	CASGGDRGSEKLFF
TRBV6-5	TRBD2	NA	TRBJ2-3	TGTGCCAGCGGGAGCGGGGGGGCCATTGATACGCAGTATTTT	CASGSGGAIDTQYF
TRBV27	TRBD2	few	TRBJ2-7	TGTGCCAGCAGTCCCCGGGTAGCGGGGGCCCTCTACGAGCAGTACTTC	CASSPRVAGALYEQYF
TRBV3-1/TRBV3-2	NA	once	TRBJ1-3	TGTGCCAGCAAGGGGACATCTCGAAACACCATATATTTT	CASKGTSRNTIYF
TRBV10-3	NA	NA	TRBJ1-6	TGTGCCATCAGAGAGCCTACCTCCTATAATTCACCCCTCCACTTT	CAIREPTSYNSPLHF
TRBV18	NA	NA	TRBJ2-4	TGTGCCAGCTCACCAAATCTCGACGGCAGGAACATTCAGTACTTC	CASSPNLDGRNIQYF
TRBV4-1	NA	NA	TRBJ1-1	TGCGCCAGCAGCCAAGTCCCTACAGGGCACACTGAAGCTTTCTTT	CASSQVPTGHTEAFF
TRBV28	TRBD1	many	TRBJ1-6	TGTGCCAGCAGTTTACCCGGGACAGTTCCGACCCTCCACTTT	CASSLPGTVPTLHF
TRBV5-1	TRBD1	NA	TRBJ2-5	TGCGCCAGCAGCCCTGGGACAGGGATTCAAGAGACCCAGTACTTC	CASSPGTGIQETQYF
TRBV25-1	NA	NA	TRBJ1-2	TGTGCCAGCAGTGAATTCTCCTACTATGGCTACACCTTC	CASSEFSYYGYTF
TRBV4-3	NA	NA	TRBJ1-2	TGCGCCAGCAGCCAAGAAACCGGTTACTATGGCTACACCTTC	CASSQETGYYGYTF
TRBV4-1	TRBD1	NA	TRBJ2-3	TGCGCCAGCAGCCCCTCGAGGGGGCGGACAGATACGCAGTATTTT	CASSPSRGRTDTQYF
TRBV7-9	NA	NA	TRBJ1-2	TGTGCCAGCAGCCGGGAGGGGGTTCGAGCCTATGGCTACACCTTC	CASSREGVRAYGYTF
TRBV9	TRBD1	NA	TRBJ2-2	TGTGCCAGCAGCGCCACCCTACAGGGGTCCGGGGAGCTGTTTTTT	CASSATLQGSGELFF